A single TCR beta chain is shown here with its context. Its antigen remains unknown. The record originates from a study of cytomegalovirus exposure and HLA in healthy donors. Study results and limitations: About 87% or about 30% of the time was how often most TCR beta V segments were productive, according to an earlier analysis. Links to common viral pathogens appeared, in a later analysis, for several of the most significant clusters.

Primers for the PCR totalled 60 Vbeta and 13 Jbeta. Generated by immunoSEQ multiplex PCR, the TCRdb table keeps only in-frame clones and is missing some. The sample includes around 250,000 clones, about 90% of them seen just once. CDR1 and CDR2 from the germline V gene are MNHEY and SVGAGI. This CDR3 is 14 amino acids long. J gave up 11 bases and V 5 bases, and 8 bases lay outside the gene matches. The TCR sequence derives from a girl aged 2-10 years in good health and CMV-seronegative. Material for sequencing was PBMCs. The rearrangement links TRBV6-5 to TRBJ1-6; 8 bases are a match to TRBD1. In DNA, the CDR3 is TGTGCCAGCAGTCAGGACAGGGCAGGGGCACCCCTCCACTTT. The encoded protein is CASSQDRAGAPLHF.